One and the same sample provided the 9 T cell receptor beta chains below, sequenced in a study of glioma-infiltrating T cells after dendritic cell vaccination. Data came from immunoSEQ multiplex PCR; TCRdb stores just in-frame clones and leaves some out. Of tens of thousands of clones detected, over 70% appear once; the ten largest clones hold roughly 2%. The source was blood, collected before dendritic cell vaccination. The receptors stem from a human donor with glioblastoma.

The chain combines TRBV6-1 with TRBJ1-2, with TRBD1 matching over 8 bases. This CDR3 is 17 amino acids long. CDR1 MNHNS and CDR2 SASEGT come from the germline V gene. After removal of 2 bases from V and 3 bases from J, the junction contained 11 bases not matched to a gene. CDR3 DNA sequence: TGTGCCAGCAGTGAACCCGCCCGGGCAGGGGGCGACTATGGCTACACCTTC. This encodes CASSEPARAGGDYGYTF.

V usage is TRBV6-1 and J usage is TRBJ1-6, with TRBD1 matching over 8 bases. Germline trimming cut 2 bases from V and 1 base from J; bases unmatched to any gene: 4. CDR1 and CDR2 from the germline V gene are MNHNS and SASEGT. This CDR3 is built from 17 residues. This CDR3 is CASSELQGASYNSPLHF. CDR3 sequence (DNA): TGTGCCAGCAGTGAACTGCAGGGGGCGTCCTATAATTCACCCCTCCACTTT.

The chain combines TRBV30 with TRBJ2-1; TRBD2 matches 10 bases. The CDR3 contains 15 residues. J was trimmed by 12 bases and V by 1 base; bases with no gene match: 12. Germline assignment: CDR1 GTSNPN and CDR2 SVGIG (reference sequence). CDR3 sequence (DNA): TGTGCCTGGAGTGGCCTAGCGGGAGTGGGGCCTGGGCAGTTCTTC. It codes for CAWSGLAGVGPGQFF.

This rearrangement joins TRBV5-1 to TRBJ2-7; D remains ambiguous. V was shortened by 2 bases and J by 0 bases, with 15 bases between the two germline ends. The CDR3 consists of 16 residues. Germline V CDR1 and CDR2: SGHRS, YFSETQ. CDR3 region: CASSLKLQLTSYEQYF. Here the CDR3 DNA reads TGCGCCAGCAGCTTAAAGTTACAGCTCACCTCCTACGAGCAGTACTTC.

The genes are TRBV5-5 and TRBJ1-5; 8 bases map to TRBD1. This CDR3 spans 13 amino acids. Trimming cost V 1 base and J 6 bases; bases outside gene matches: 0. CDR1 and CDR2 (germline): SGHKS, YYEKEE (reference sequence). This CDR3 reads CASSLQGAQPQHF. In DNA, the CDR3 is TGTGCCAGCAGCTTGCAGGGGGCTCAGCCCCAGCATTTT.

This sequence joins TRBV19 and TRBJ1-5; TRBD1 is a possible D gene (6 bases). The CDR3 spans 16 residues. Germline loops: CDR1 LNHDA, CDR2 SQIVND (reference sequence). V lost 6 bases to trimming and J lost 0 bases, with 15 bases between them. CDR3 DNA: TGTGCCAGTAGGGACAGAAATCCTTATAGCAATCAGCCCCAGCATTTT. Translation: CASRDRNPYSNQPQHF.

This chain uses TRBV9 with TRBJ2-2, with D possibly being TRBD2 (6 bases). The CDR3 loop spans 15 amino acids. Germline CDR1 is SGDLS and CDR2 is YYNGEE. Trimming took off 6 bases at V and 4 bases at J, with 16 bases between the two ends. CDR3 in DNA: TGTGCCAGCACGAAAGGAGACGGGAGCACCGGGGAGCTGTTTTTT. Translated, it gives CASTKGDGSTGELFF.

The chain joins TRBV5-1 to TRBJ2-3, with 7 positions matching TRBD2. Germline V lookup: CDR1 SGHRS, CDR2 YFSETQ. After removal of 4 bases from V and 1 base from J, the junction contained 6 bases not matched to a gene. The CDR3 totals 15 residues. The CDR3 nucleotides are TGCGCCAGCAGCGCCAGGGAGGGTGGCACAGATACGCAGTATTTT. Amino acid sequence: CASSAREGGTDTQYF.

This clone is judged medium-sized (0.01 to 0.1%). The chain joins TRBV6-4 to TRBJ1-5; D ambiguous. V dropped 5 bases and J dropped 1 base, with 6 bases sitting between them. CDR1 MRHNA and CDR2 SNTAGT come from the germline V gene. CDR3 size: 13 residues. The CDR3 bases are TGTGCCAGCAGTCCGGGGAGCAATCAGCCCCAGCATTTT. Translation: CASSPGSNQPQHF.